This TCR beta chain was documented in a study of OX40 agonist ivuxolimab in advanced cancers. This table comes from immunoSEQ multiplex PCR, and its TCRdb copy is limited to in-frame clones, with some not included. The sample has 77,000 or so clones; 94% are singletons. Germline V gives CDR1 MNHNS, CDR2 SASEGT. The CDR3 is made up of 13 amino acids. The V end lost 2 bases, the J end lost 4 bases, and 9 bases lay between the germline ends. V is TRBV6-1 and J is TRBJ2-7; D is perhaps TRBD2 (6 bases). The receptor was derived from an adult with an advanced solid tumor such as melanoma, head and neck, liver or kidney cancer. The sample was CD4+ or CD8+ T cells sorted from blood, taken in a trial of the OX40 agonist ivuxolimab. The CDR3 DNA reads TGTGCCAGCAGTGAATATGGGGGGTACGAGCAGTACTTC. Protein product: CASSEYGGYEQYF.